This is a list of T cell receptor beta chains from one sample in a study of T cells after yellow fever vaccination. A single record per CDR3 protein comes from TCRdb applying MiXCR to the 5' RACE reads. The sample has around 590,000 distinct CDR3 sequences, around an eighth seen once. The sequences come from PBMCs, collected on the day of the yellow fever booster vaccination. Source of these receptors: a young man who received the YFV17D yellow fever vaccine. Both conserved end residues are part of each CDR3. The D gene is left open where the match is weak. A clone size is listed for some rows: how often the clone was seen (once, few, many), or a class if it is expanded.

j_call clone_size v_call d_call cdr3_nt cdr3_aa
TRBJ2-1 many TRBV7-2 . TGTGCCAGCAGGAAAAGCCAGAGCTCCTACAATGAGCAGTTCTTC CASRKSQSSYNEQFF
TRBJ2-1 . TRBV20-1 TRBD2 TGCAGTGCTCCCTCTAGCGGACTCTTCTACAATGAGCAGTTCTTC CSAPSSGLFYNEQFF
TRBJ2-5 . TRBV20-1 TRBD2 TGCAGTGCTAGAGATCGGGGGGATATACAAGAGACCCAGTACTTC CSARDRGDIQETQYF
TRBJ1-5 . TRBV5-1 . TGCGCCAGCAGATTAGGGTGGGGCAATCAGCCCCAGCATTTT CASRLGWGNQPQHF
TRBJ1-1 few TRBV6-5 . TGTGCCAGCAGTTACTCTAACCCAGCGAGCACTGAAGCTTTCTTT CASSYSNPASTEAFF
TRBJ2-7 . TRBV12-3/TRBV12-4 . TGTGCCAGCAGTTCCACGGGGGTGGTGTCCTACGAGCAGTACTTC CASSSTGVVSYEQYF
TRBJ2-1 . TRBV28 TRBD2 TGTGCCAGCAGTTTTGTACCTGATAGCGGGAGGGACAATGAGCAGTTCTTC CASSFVPDSGRDNEQFF
TRBJ2-2 . TRBV5-1 . TGCGCCAGCAGCTTGTCACAGGAGAACACCGGGGAGCTGTTTTTT CASSLSQENTGELFF
TRBJ1-1 . TRBV10-1 . TGCGCCAGCGGGACCGGGACCGCGGGGGCTTTCTTT CASGTGTAGAFF
TRBJ2-7 few TRBV29-1 . TGCAGCGCCGGACCGGGACTTAGGACCCTCCGTAACGAGCAGTACTTC CSAGPGLRTLRNEQYF
TRBJ2-5 . TRBV7-9 TRBD2 TGTGCCAGCAGCCCCCGCGGGGAGGGCAAATATGAGACCCAGTACTTC CASSPRGEGKYETQYF
TRBJ2-3 . TRBV30 TRBD2 TGTGCCTGGAGTGTACGGAGGACTAGCGGGAGACCAGATACGCAGTATTTT CAWSVRRTSGRPDTQYF
TRBJ2-7 few TRBV3-1 . TGTGCCAGCAGCCAAGGGTCACCACTGGGCGAGCAGTACTTC CASSQGSPLGEQYF